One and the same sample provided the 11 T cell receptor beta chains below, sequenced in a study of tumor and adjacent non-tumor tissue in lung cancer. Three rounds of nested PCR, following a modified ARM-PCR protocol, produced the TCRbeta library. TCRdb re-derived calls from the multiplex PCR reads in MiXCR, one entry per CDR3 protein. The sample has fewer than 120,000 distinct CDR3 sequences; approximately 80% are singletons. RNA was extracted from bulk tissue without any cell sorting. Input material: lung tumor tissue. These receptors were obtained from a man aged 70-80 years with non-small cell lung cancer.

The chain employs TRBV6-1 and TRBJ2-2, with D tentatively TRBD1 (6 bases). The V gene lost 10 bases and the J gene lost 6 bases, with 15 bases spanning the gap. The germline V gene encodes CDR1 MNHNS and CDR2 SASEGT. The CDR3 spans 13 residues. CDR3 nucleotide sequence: TGTGCCACTTACCTTAAGGGGGCCGGGGAGCTGTTTTTT. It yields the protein CATYLKGAGELFF.

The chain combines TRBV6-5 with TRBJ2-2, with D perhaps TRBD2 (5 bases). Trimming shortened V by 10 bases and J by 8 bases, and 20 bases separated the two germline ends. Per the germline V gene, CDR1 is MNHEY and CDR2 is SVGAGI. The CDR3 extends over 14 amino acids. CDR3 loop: CANRRQEATGELFF. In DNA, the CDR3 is TGTGCCAACAGAAGGCAGGAGGCCACAGGGGAGCTGTTTTTT.

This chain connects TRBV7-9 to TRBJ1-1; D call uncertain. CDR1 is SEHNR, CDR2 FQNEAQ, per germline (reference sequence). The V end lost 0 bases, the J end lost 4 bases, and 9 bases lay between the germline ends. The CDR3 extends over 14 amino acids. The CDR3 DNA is TGTGCCAGCAGCTTAGCGGAGGCTGCCACTGAAGCTTTCTTT. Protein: CASSLAEAATEAFF.

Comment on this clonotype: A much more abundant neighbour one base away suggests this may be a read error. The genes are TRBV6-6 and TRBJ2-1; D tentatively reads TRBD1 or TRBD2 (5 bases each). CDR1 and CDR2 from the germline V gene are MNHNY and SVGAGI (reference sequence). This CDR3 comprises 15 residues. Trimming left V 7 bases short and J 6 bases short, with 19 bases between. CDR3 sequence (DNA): TGTGCCAGCATTGTGACAGAGGGCCTCTGCAATGAGCAGTTCTTC. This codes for CASIVTEGLCNEQFF.

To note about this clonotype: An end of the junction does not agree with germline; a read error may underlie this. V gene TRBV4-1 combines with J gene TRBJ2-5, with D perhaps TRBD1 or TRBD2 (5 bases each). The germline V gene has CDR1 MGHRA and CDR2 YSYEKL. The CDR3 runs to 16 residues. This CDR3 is CASSRLGIANQGTHYF. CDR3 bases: TGCGCCAGCAGCCGCTTGGGAATAGCGAATCAAGGGACCCACTACTTC.

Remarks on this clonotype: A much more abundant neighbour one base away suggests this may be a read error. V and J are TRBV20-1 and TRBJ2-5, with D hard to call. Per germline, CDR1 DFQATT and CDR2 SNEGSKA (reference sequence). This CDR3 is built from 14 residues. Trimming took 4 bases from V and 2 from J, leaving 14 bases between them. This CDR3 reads CSAIDQGLQETQYF. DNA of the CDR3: TGCAGTGCTATAGATCAAGGCCTACAAGAGACCCAGTACTTC.

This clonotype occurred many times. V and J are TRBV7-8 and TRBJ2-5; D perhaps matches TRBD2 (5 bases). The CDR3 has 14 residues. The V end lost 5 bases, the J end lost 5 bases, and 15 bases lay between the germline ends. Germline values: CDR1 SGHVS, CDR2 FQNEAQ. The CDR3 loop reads CASSLRDGEETQYF. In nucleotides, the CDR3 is TGTGCCAGCAGCCTACGGGATGGGGAGGAGACCCAGTACTTC.

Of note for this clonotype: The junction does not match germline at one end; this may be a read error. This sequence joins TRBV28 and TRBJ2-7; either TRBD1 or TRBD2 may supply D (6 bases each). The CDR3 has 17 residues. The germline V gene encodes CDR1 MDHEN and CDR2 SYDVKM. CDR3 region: CANSLRGVLKTSYEQYF. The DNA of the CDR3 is TGTGCCAACAGTTTAAGGGGGGTCCTGAAGACATCCTACGAGCAGTACTTC.

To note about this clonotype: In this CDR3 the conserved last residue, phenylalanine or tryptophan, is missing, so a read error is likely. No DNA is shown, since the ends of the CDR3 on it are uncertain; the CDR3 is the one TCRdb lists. CDR3 sequence reads: CASSFDRGITDTRYY. This chain joins TRBV12-3 or TRBV12-4 and TRBJ2-3; the D call in the table, TRBD1, was not verified against the DNA. The CDR3 length equals 15 residues, ends included.

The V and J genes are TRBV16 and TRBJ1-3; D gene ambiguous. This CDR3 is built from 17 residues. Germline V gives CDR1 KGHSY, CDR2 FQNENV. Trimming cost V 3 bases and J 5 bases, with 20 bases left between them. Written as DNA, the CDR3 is TGTGCCAGCAGCCATTTTCCAAGGGTTGGAGTGCGAAACACCATATATTTT. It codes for CASSHFPRVGVRNTIYF. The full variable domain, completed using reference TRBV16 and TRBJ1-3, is GEEVAQTPKHLVRGEGQKAKLYCAPIKGHSYVFWYQQVLKNEFKFLISFQNENVFDETGMPKERFSAKCLPNSPCSLEIQATKLEDSAVYFCASSHFPRVGVRNTIYFGEGSWLTVV.

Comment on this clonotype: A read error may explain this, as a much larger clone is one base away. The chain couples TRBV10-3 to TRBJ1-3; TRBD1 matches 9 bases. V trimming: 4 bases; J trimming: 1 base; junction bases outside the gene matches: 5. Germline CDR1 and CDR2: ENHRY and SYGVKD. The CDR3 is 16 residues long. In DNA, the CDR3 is TGTGCCATCAGTGTGCGACAGGGGGATTCTGGAAACACCATATATTTT. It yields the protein CAISVRQGDSGNTIYF.